A selection of T cell receptor beta chains follows, all from one sample in a study of T-cell memory formation after mild COVID-19. TCRdb reprocessed the 5' RACE reads with MiXCR, giving one entry per CDR3 protein. The sample has 470,000 or so distinct CDR3 sequences, about 20% seen once. The sequencing sample was made of PBMCs or a T cell subset sorted from them (not recorded which). These receptors were taken from an adult woman who had mild COVID-19 (a few samples of this study predate the infection). Cell type and time point are not known. Each CDR3 is given with its conserved first and last residue. The D gene is left open where the match is weak. Clone size is not always given. Where it is, it says once, few, many or a class for expanded clones.

>.|TRBJ1-2|.|TRBV9
CASSEAENYGYTF
TGTGCCAGCAGCGAGGCGGAAAACTATGGCTACACCTTC
>.|TRBJ2-6|.|TRBV5-1
CASSWDVSGANVLTF
TGCGCCAGCAGCTGGGACGTCTCTGGGGCCAACGTCCTGACTTTC
>.|TRBJ2-1|TRBD2|TRBV4-2
CASSHPFSGSSYNEQFF
TGTGCCAGCAGCCACCCATTTAGCGGGAGCTCCTACAATGAGCAGTTCTTC
>few|TRBJ1-2|TRBD1|TRBV5-6
CASSELAGTGDYGYTF
TGTGCCAGCAGTGAGCTCGCCGGGACAGGAGACTATGGCTACACCTTC
>.|TRBJ1-2|.|TRBV12-3/TRBV12-4
CATPRTVRGYTF
TGTGCCACCCCGCGAACAGTTCGGGGCTACACCTTC
>.|TRBJ2-1|.|TRBV19
CASSIGMDLEQFF
TGTGCCAGTAGTATTGGGATGGATCTTGAGCAGTTCTTC
>.|TRBJ1-2|TRBD1|TRBV5-1
CASSSRWEGANYGYTF
TGCGCCAGCAGCTCCCGGTGGGAGGGGGCCAACTATGGCTACACCTTC
>.|TRBJ1-2|.|TRBV6-1
CASSVWVNYGYTF
TGTGCCAGCAGTGTCTGGGTGAACTATGGCTACACCTTC
>few|TRBJ2-6|.|TRBV12-3/TRBV12-4
CASSQGQLSGANVLTF
TGTGCCAGCAGTCAAGGACAGCTCTCTGGGGCCAACGTCCTGACTTTC
>few|TRBJ2-2|.|TRBV7-9
CASGHSHTGELFF
TGTGCCAGTGGGCACAGCCACACCGGGGAGCTGTTTTTT
>few|TRBJ1-1|.|TRBV7-9
CASSFPGLATEAFF
TGTGCCAGCAGCTTTCCAGGGCTGGCGACTGAAGCTTTCTTT
>.|TRBJ2-3|TRBD2|TRBV20-1
CSATTLAGAVGTQYF
TGCAGTGCTACGACGCTAGCGGGAGCTGTTGGTACGCAGTATTTT
>few|TRBJ1-2|.|TRBV29-1
CSVFEGYYGYTF
TGCAGCGTTTTCGAGGGTTACTATGGCTACACCTTC
>few|TRBJ2-2|TRBD2|TRBV4-1
CASSQAGLAGVGTGELFF
TGCGCCAGCAGCCAGGCGGGACTAGCGGGAGTAGGCACCGGGGAGCTGTTTTTT
>few|TRBJ2-7|.|TRBV18
CASSSQGHEQYF
TGTGCCAGCTCGAGCCAGGGCCACGAGCAGTACTTC
>.|TRBJ1-3|TRBD1|TRBV11-2
CASSYQTGASGNTIYF
TGTGCCAGCAGCTATCAAACAGGGGCATCTGGAAACACCATATATTTT
>few|TRBJ1-2|TRBD1|TRBV28
CASRLSGTGTPNYGYTF
TGTGCCAGCAGACTTTCCGGGACAGGGACCCCTAACTATGGCTACACCTTC
>.|TRBJ2-3|TRBD2|TRBV7-6
CASSPRLRGGAVDTQYF
TGTGCCAGCAGCCCTCGCCTCCGCGGGGGGGCCGTAGATACGCAGTATTTT
>.|TRBJ2-7|TRBD2|TRBV20-1
CSATRSGRASEQYF
TGCAGTGCCACTCGGAGCGGGAGGGCCAGCGAGCAGTACTTC
>.|TRBJ2-2|.|TRBV7-9
CASTERWGTGELFF
TGTGCCAGCACCGAGAGGTGGGGCACCGGGGAGCTGTTTTTT
>.|TRBJ2-1|.|TRBV3-1
CASSQEFLQSHNEQFF
TGTGCCAGCAGCCAAGAGTTCCTCCAAAGCCACAATGAGCAGTTCTTC
>.|TRBJ2-7|TRBD2|TRBV29-1
CSVAATSGFREQYF
TGCAGCGTTGCTGCGACTAGCGGGTTCCGCGAGCAGTACTTC
>.|TRBJ2-2|.|TRBV5-1
CASSQTITGELFF
TGCGCCAGCAGCCAAACCATCACCGGGGAGCTGTTTTTT
>.|TRBJ2-5|TRBD2|TRBV10-3
CAISDGGGRETQYF
TGTGCCATCAGTGACGGCGGGGGGCGGGAGACCCAGTACTTC
>.|TRBJ1-1|.|TRBV6-5
CASTGSANTEAFF
TGTGCCAGCACCGGGTCGGCGAACACTGAAGCTTTCTTT
>few|TRBJ2-5|.|TRBV12-3/TRBV12-4
CASSSSGKETQYF
TGTGCCAGCAGTTCTTCAGGAAAAGAGACCCAGTACTTC
>few|TRBJ2-7|TRBD1|TRBV7-8
CASSLGGRGYEQYF
TGTGCCAGCAGCTTAGGGGGCAGGGGGTACGAGCAGTACTTC
>.|TRBJ2-3|.|TRBV5-1
CASSLALDPTDTQYF
TGCGCCAGCAGCTTGGCCTTGGACCCCACAGATACGCAGTATTTT
>few|TRBJ1-4|TRBD1|TRBV27
CASSYRDSLNEKLFF
TGTGCCAGCAGTTACCGGGACAGCCTTAATGAAAAACTGTTTTTT
>.|TRBJ2-3|TRBD1|TRBV10-3
CAISDKQGPTDTQYF
TGTGCCATCAGTGACAAACAGGGGCCCACAGATACGCAGTATTTT
>.|TRBJ1-2|.|TRBV24-1
CATSDEQGNGYTF
TGTGCCACCAGTGATGAACAGGGAAATGGCTACACCTTC
>.|TRBJ1-5|TRBD1|TRBV10-3
CAISESGTGGTQPQHF
TGTGCCATCAGTGAGTCGGGGACAGGGGGTACTCAGCCCCAGCATTTT
>few|TRBJ1-2|.|TRBV9
CASSPNPTGNSYGYTF
TGTGCCAGCAGCCCAAACCCCACAGGGAATAGCTATGGCTACACCTTC
>.|TRBJ2-7|TRBD2|TRBV7-9
CASSLWDSGSPYEQYF
TGTGCCAGCAGCCTTTGGGATAGCGGGAGTCCCTACGAGCAGTACTTC
>.|TRBJ2-7|.|TRBV20-1
CSASGKIYEQYF
TGCAGTGCTAGTGGAAAGATCTACGAGCAGTACTTC
>few|TRBJ1-6|.|TRBV5-6
CASSLKWGWNSPLHF
TGTGCCAGCAGCTTGAAGTGGGGGTGGAATTCACCCCTCCACTTT
>.|TRBJ2-5|TRBD2|TRBV7-2
CASSLVVVAGQQETQYF
TGTGCCAGCAGCTTAGTGGTAGTAGCGGGGCAACAAGAGACCCAGTACTTC
>.|TRBJ2-3|TRBD2|TRBV11-3
CASSLLRETTDTQYF
TGTGCCAGCAGCTTATTGCGGGAGACCACAGATACGCAGTATTTT
>.|TRBJ1-2|.|TRBV7-9
CASSLFWQGGDYGYTF
TGTGCCAGCAGCTTATTTTGGCAGGGAGGCGACTATGGCTACACCTTC
>few|TRBJ2-1|.|TRBV19
CAISDRNSYNEQFF
TGTGCCATCTCAGACAGGAACTCCTACAATGAGCAGTTCTTC
>few|TRBJ1-1|TRBD1|TRBV30
CAWRGQGNTEAFF
TGTGCCTGGAGGGGACAGGGAAATACTGAAGCTTTCTTT
>.|TRBJ2-1|.|TRBV29-1
CSVDPQPVNEQFF
TGCAGCGTTGATCCCCAGCCCGTCAATGAGCAGTTCTTC
>few|TRBJ2-1|.|TRBV3-1
CASSQDHMEYNEQFF
TGTGCCAGCAGCCAAGATCACATGGAATACAATGAGCAGTTCTTC
>.|TRBJ2-5|TRBD2|TRBV6-2/TRBV6-3
CASSSGTNWVSETQYF
TGTGCCAGCAGTTCCGGGACTAACTGGGTGTCAGAGACCCAGTACTTC
>few|TRBJ1-2|TRBD1|TRBV27
CASSPDRLSLAGYTF
TGTGCCAGCAGCCCGGACAGGTTGTCGTTAGCTGGCTACACCTTC
>.|TRBJ2-5|.|TRBV7-9
CASSSQPLVVGETQYF
TGTGCCAGCAGCTCGCAACCCCTAGTAGTCGGCGAGACCCAGTACTTC
>few|TRBJ2-3|.|TRBV9
CASSVFPGADTQYF
TGTGCCAGCAGCGTTTTCCCCGGGGCAGATACGCAGTATTTT
>many|TRBJ2-2|TRBD1|TRBV7-2
CASTIEGALTGELFF
TGTGCCAGCACCATCGAGGGGGCGCTCACCGGGGAGCTGTTTTTT
>.|TRBJ1-5|.|TRBV6-2/TRBV6-3
CASLERVNQPQHF
TGTGCCAGCCTCGAGAGAGTCAACCAGCCCCAGCATTTT
>few|TRBJ2-5|TRBD1|TRBV30
CAWGRQGQETQYF
TGTGCCTGGGGTCGACAGGGACAAGAGACCCAGTACTTC
>.|TRBJ2-7|TRBD1|TRBV4-1
CASSQDGTGDLTYEQYF
TGCGCCAGCAGCCAAGATGGGACAGGGGATTTGACCTACGAGCAGTACTTC
>.|TRBJ1-1|TRBD1|TRBV3-1
CAFRQGITEAFF
TGTGCCTTTAGACAGGGAATCACTGAAGCTTTCTTT
>few|TRBJ2-7|.|TRBV12-3/TRBV12-4
CASRLEYEQYF
TGTGCCAGCAGGCTGGAGTACGAGCAGTACTTC
>few|TRBJ1-6|.|TRBV6-1
CASSEYGRNSPLHF
TGTGCCAGCAGTGAATACGGGAGAAATTCACCCCTCCACTTT
>few|TRBJ2-5|.|TRBV6-5
CASSYRGSQETQYF
TGTGCCAGCAGTTACAGGGGGAGCCAAGAGACCCAGTACTTC
>.|TRBJ2-3|.|TRBV20-1
CSAKVSHRAFTQYF
TGCAGTGCTAAAGTCAGCCACCGCGCTTTTACGCAGTATTTT
>few|TRBJ1-1|.|TRBV24-1
CATSDLSRQPSAFF
TGTGCCACCAGTGATTTGTCCCGGCAGCCCTCAGCTTTCTTT